This T cell receptor beta chain comes out of a study of OX40 agonist ivuxolimab in advanced cancers. Turning to the study itself: Ivuxolimab was administered intravenously to patients at 0.01 to 10 mg/kg every 2 weeks.

V was pared by 0 bases and J by 6 bases, with 12 bases of the junction left unmatched. The CDR3 runs 16 residues. Germline values: CDR1 GTSNPN, CDR2 SVGIG (reference sequence). Turning to this clone: As yet, its antigen is unknown.

Broader study findings: Clonal expansion among partial responders at 0.1-3.0 mg/kg ranked near the lowest. Expanded clones belonging to CD8+ T cells outnumbered, on average, those of CD4+. Clones of CD4+ and CD8+ blood T cells grew by week 6 at doses of 0.1 to 3.0 mg/kg.

Assay used: immunoSEQ multiplex PCR; TCRdb lists only in-frame clones, some missing. The sample has 55,000 to 85,000 clones, just over 85% seen once. The sample in question was CD4+ or CD8+ T cells sorted from blood, obtained in a trial of the OX40 agonist ivuxolimab. The sequence was collected from an adult with an advanced solid tumor such as melanoma, head and neck, liver or kidney cancer. V and J are TRBV30 and TRBJ2-3, with 7 bases lining up with TRBD2. DNA of the CDR3: TGTGCCTGGAGTGTATGGGGGACTAAAATGTATGATACGCAGTATTTT. It encodes CAWSVWGTKMYDTQYF.